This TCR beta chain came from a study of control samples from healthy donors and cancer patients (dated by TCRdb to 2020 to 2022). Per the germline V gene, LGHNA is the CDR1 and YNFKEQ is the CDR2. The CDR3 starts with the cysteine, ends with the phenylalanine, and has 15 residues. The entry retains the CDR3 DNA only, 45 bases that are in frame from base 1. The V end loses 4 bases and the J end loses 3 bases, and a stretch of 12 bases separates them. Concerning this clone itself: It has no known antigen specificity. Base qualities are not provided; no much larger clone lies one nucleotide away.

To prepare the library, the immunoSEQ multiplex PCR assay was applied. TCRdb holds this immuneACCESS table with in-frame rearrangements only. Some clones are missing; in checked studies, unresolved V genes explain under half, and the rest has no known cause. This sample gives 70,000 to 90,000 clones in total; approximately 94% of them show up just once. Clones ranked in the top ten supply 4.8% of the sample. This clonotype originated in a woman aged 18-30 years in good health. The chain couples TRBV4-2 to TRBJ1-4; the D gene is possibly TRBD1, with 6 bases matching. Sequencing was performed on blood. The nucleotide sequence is TGTGCCAGCAGCCTAGAAGGGACATCTAATGAAAAACTGTTTTTT. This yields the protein CASSLEGTSNEKLFF.